This is a list of T cell receptor beta chains from one sample in a study of blood T cell repertoires in COVID-19. Assay: immunoSEQ multiplex PCR; the TCRdb copy retains only in-frame clones and omits some. The sample lists a few hundred thousand clones, about 88% occurring once. The sample taken for sequencing was peripheral blood. The receptors were sampled from a man aged 60-69 years who had recovered from COVID-19. Both conserved end residues are part of each CDR3. Each record gives: CDR3 protein, CDR3 DNA, clone size, V gene, J gene, D gene. D genes are given only for firm matches. Size is omitted from some rows. Given values are once, few, many or a class for expanded clones.

CDR3 protein: CASSLASGGKLSYEQYF
CDR3 DNA: TGTGCCAGCAGCTTAGCGAGCGGGGGGAAGCTTAGCTACGAGCAGTACTTC
clone size: once
V gene: TRBV7-8
J gene: TRBJ2-7
D gene: TRBD2

CDR3 protein: CASSQRQGSRYGYTF
CDR3 DNA: TGTGCCAGCAGCCAGAGACAGGGGTCGCGGTACGGCTACACCTTC
clone size: -
V gene: TRBV4-2
J gene: TRBJ1-2
D gene: TRBD1

CDR3 protein: CASSKRDRGRNEQYF
CDR3 DNA: TGTGCCAGCAGCAAAAGGGACAGGGGGCGCAACGAGCAGTACTTC
clone size: -
V gene: TRBV21-1
J gene: TRBJ2-7
D gene: -

CDR3 protein: CATSSGGRLYEQYF
CDR3 DNA: TGTGCCACCTCCAGCGGCGGGCGCCTCTACGAGCAGTACTTC
clone size: -
V gene: TRBV5-4
J gene: TRBJ2-7
D gene: -

CDR3 protein: CASKSWGQGADEQYF
CDR3 DNA: TGTGCCAGCAAGAGCTGGGGACAGGGGGCCGACGAGCAGTACTTC
clone size: -
V gene: TRBV5-4
J gene: TRBJ2-7
D gene: TRBD1

CDR3 protein: CASNPGRGRNEQFF
CDR3 DNA: TGTGCCAGCAACCCGGGGCGGGGGAGGAATGAGCAGTTCTTC
clone size: -
V gene: TRBV6-5
J gene: TRBJ2-1
D gene: TRBD2

CDR3 protein: CASSPVVDRGDEKLFF
CDR3 DNA: TGCGCCAGCAGTCCCGTCGTGGACAGGGGAGATGAAAAACTGTTTTTT
clone size: once
V gene: TRBV23-1
J gene: TRBJ1-4
D gene: TRBD1

CDR3 protein: CASSKTGQGNTIYF
CDR3 DNA: TGCGCCAGCAGCAAAACGGGACAGGGGAACACCATATATTTT
clone size: -
V gene: TRBV5-1
J gene: TRBJ1-3
D gene: TRBD1

CDR3 protein: CASSRAVSSYNEQFF
CDR3 DNA: TGTGCCAGCAGCAGAGCGGTGAGCTCCTACAATGAGCAGTTCTTC
clone size: -
V gene: TRBV5-4
J gene: TRBJ2-1
D gene: -

CDR3 protein: CAWSTGTGGFYNSPLHF
CDR3 DNA: TGTGCCTGGAGTACAGGGACAGGGGGTTTTTATAATTCACCCCTCCACTTT
clone size: -
V gene: TRBV30
J gene: TRBJ1-6
D gene: TRBD1

CDR3 protein: CASSLGRVSGGAGETQYF
CDR3 DNA: TGTGCCAGCAGCTTAGGTCGGGTTAGCGGGGGGGCCGGTGAGACCCAGTACTTC
clone size: -
V gene: TRBV7-2
J gene: TRBJ2-5
D gene: TRBD2

CDR3 protein: CASSQDHGGLSEKLFF
CDR3 DNA: TGTGCCAGCAGCCAAGATCACGGGGGGCTGAGTGAAAAACTGTTTTTT
clone size: -
V gene: TRBV14
J gene: TRBJ1-4
D gene: -

CDR3 protein: CASNYRGLPEAFF
CDR3 DNA: TGTGCCAGTAACTACAGGGGGCTCCCCGAAGCTTTCTTT
clone size: -
V gene: TRBV19
J gene: TRBJ1-1
D gene: TRBD1

CDR3 protein: CAWSLTVSGELFF
CDR3 DNA: TGTGCCTGGAGTTTGACAGTATCCGGGGAGCTGTTTTTT
clone size: -
V gene: TRBV30
J gene: TRBJ2-2
D gene: -

CDR3 protein: CATKSTVSYGYTF
CDR3 DNA: TGTGCCACCAAATCCACAGTGTCCTATGGCTACACCTTC
clone size: -
V gene: TRBV24-1
J gene: TRBJ1-2
D gene: -

CDR3 protein: CATSSGGAYNEQFF
CDR3 DNA: TGTGCCACCAGTAGCGGGGGGGCCTACAATGAGCAGTTCTTC
clone size: -
V gene: TRBV24-1
J gene: TRBJ2-1
D gene: TRBD2

CDR3 protein: CASRSTDRPRWTQYF
CDR3 DNA: TGTGCCAGCAGAAGTACGGACAGGCCGAGGTGGACCCAGTACTTC
clone size: -
V gene: TRBV7-9
J gene: TRBJ2-5
D gene: TRBD1

CDR3 protein: CASSPTVTVRVGELFF
CDR3 DNA: TGTGCCAGCAGCCCGACTGTCACGGTGAGGGTCGGGGAGCTGTTTTTT
clone size: -
V gene: TRBV7-9
J gene: TRBJ2-2
D gene: -

CDR3 protein: CASSKADYSYTDTQYF
CDR3 DNA: TGTGCCAGCAGCAAAGCGGACTACTCGTACACAGATACGCAGTATTTT
clone size: -
V gene: TRBV21-1
J gene: TRBJ2-3
D gene: -

CDR3 protein: CAAEDRVDYGYTF
CDR3 DNA: TGTGCCGCCGAGGACAGGGTGGACTATGGCTACACCTTC
clone size: -
V gene: TRBV19
J gene: TRBJ1-2
D gene: TRBD1

CDR3 protein: CASSLGGTNYGYTF
CDR3 DNA: TGTGCCAGCAGCTTGGGGGGAACTAACTATGGCTACACCTTC
clone size: -
V gene: TRBV7-2
J gene: TRBJ1-2
D gene: -

CDR3 protein: CASSLGLAGGRGTGELFF
CDR3 DNA: TGTGCCAGCAGTTTGGGACTAGCGGGGGGCCGGGGCACCGGGGAGCTGTTTTTT
clone size: -
V gene: TRBV27
J gene: TRBJ2-2
D gene: TRBD2

CDR3 protein: CASSPPGQPISTDTQYF
CDR3 DNA: TGTGCCAGCTCACCACCGGGACAGCCGATAAGCACAGATACGCAGTATTTT
clone size: -
V gene: TRBV18
J gene: TRBJ2-3
D gene: TRBD1

CDR3 protein: CASSQEGTMSTDTQYF
CDR3 DNA: TGCGCCAGCAGCCAAGAGGGGACAATGAGCACAGATACGCAGTATTTT
clone size: -
V gene: TRBV4-1
J gene: TRBJ2-3
D gene: -

CDR3 protein: CASRMAVTDTQYF
CDR3 DNA: TGTGCCAGCAGGATGGCAGTCACAGATACGCAGTATTTT
clone size: -
V gene: TRBV7-9
J gene: TRBJ2-3
D gene: -

CDR3 protein: CASSYPRQGVTDTQYF
CDR3 DNA: TGTGCCAGCAGTTACCCCCGACAGGGGGTCACAGATACGCAGTATTTT
clone size: -
V gene: TRBV6-5
J gene: TRBJ2-3
D gene: TRBD1

CDR3 protein: CASSIRGAFTEAFF
CDR3 DNA: TGTGCCAGTAGTATCCGGGGGGCCTTCACTGAAGCTTTCTTT
clone size: -
V gene: TRBV19
J gene: TRBJ1-1
D gene: -

CDR3 protein: CATSDTGFPQHF
CDR3 DNA: TGTGCCACCAGTGACACGGGTTTTCCCCAGCATTTT
clone size: -
V gene: TRBV24-1
J gene: TRBJ1-5
D gene: -

CDR3 protein: CASSLNRGLAGVYEQYF
CDR3 DNA: TGTGCCAGCAGCTTGAATCGGGGACTAGCGGGGGTTTACGAGCAGTACTTC
clone size: few
V gene: TRBV5-4
J gene: TRBJ2-7
D gene: TRBD2

CDR3 protein: CASSQEGVARYTDTQYF
CDR3 DNA: TGTGCCAGCAGCCAAGAAGGGGTCGCACGTTACACAGATACGCAGTATTTT
clone size: -
V gene: TRBV14
J gene: TRBJ2-3
D gene: -

CDR3 protein: CASSSLKTSGGAGELFF
CDR3 DNA: TGCGCCAGCAGCTCCCTTAAAACTAGCGGGGGGGCCGGGGAGCTGTTTTTT
clone size: -
V gene: TRBV5-1
J gene: TRBJ2-2
D gene: TRBD2

CDR3 protein: CASSQEEGSGYTF
CDR3 DNA: TGCGCCAGCAGTCAGGAGGAGGGGTCTGGCTACACCTTC
clone size: -
V gene: TRBV23-1
J gene: TRBJ1-2
D gene: -

CDR3 protein: CASTTADRGLAYGYTF
CDR3 DNA: TGTGCCAGTACCACGGCAGACAGGGGGCTCGCTTATGGCTACACCTTC
clone size: -
V gene: TRBV19
J gene: TRBJ1-2
D gene: TRBD1

CDR3 protein: CSVLRRGEGWNYGYTF
CDR3 DNA: TGCAGCGTTCTCAGAAGGGGGGAGGGATGGAACTATGGCTACACCTTC
clone size: -
V gene: TRBV29-1
J gene: TRBJ1-2
D gene: -

CDR3 protein: CASSLSSLSEQYF
CDR3 DNA: TGTGCCAGCAGCCTCAGTTCGCTCAGTGAGCAGTACTTC
clone size: -
V gene: TRBV3-1/TRBV3-2
J gene: TRBJ2-7
D gene: -

CDR3 protein: CASSQRSPTGTGMDEQFF
CDR3 DNA: TGTGCCAGCAGCCAACGGTCCCCAACCGGGACAGGGATGGATGAGCAGTTCTTC
clone size: -
V gene: TRBV4-2
J gene: TRBJ2-1
D gene: TRBD1

CDR3 protein: CASSLDRGTYEQYF
CDR3 DNA: TGTGCCAGCAGCCTCGACAGGGGTACCTACGAGCAGTACTTC
clone size: -
V gene: TRBV13
J gene: TRBJ2-7
D gene: TRBD1

CDR3 protein: CASSQGPLPQHF
CDR3 DNA: TGTGCCAGCAGCCAAGGTCCGTTACCCCAGCATTTT
clone size: -
V gene: TRBV14
J gene: TRBJ1-5
D gene: -

CDR3 protein: CASSVLAGATGELFF
CDR3 DNA: TGTGCCAGCAGCGTCCTAGCGGGCGCCACCGGGGAGCTGTTTTTT
clone size: -
V gene: TRBV9
J gene: TRBJ2-2
D gene: TRBD2

CDR3 protein: CASSVVGTWAKNIQYF
CDR3 DNA: TGTGCCAGCAGCGTTGTCGGGACATGGGCCAAAAACATTCAGTACTTC
clone size: -
V gene: TRBV9
J gene: TRBJ2-4
D gene: -

CDR3 protein: CASYRLPHEQYF
CDR3 DNA: TGTGCCAGCTACAGGCTCCCTCACGAGCAGTACTTC
clone size: once
V gene: TRBV2
J gene: TRBJ2-7
D gene: -

CDR3 protein: CASSLARTGHQPQHF
CDR3 DNA: TGTGCCAGCAGCTTAGCTCGGACAGGGCATCAGCCCCAGCATTTT
clone size: -
V gene: TRBV7-8
J gene: TRBJ1-5
D gene: TRBD1

CDR3 protein: CASSLDFSRGPAGELFF
CDR3 DNA: TGCGCCAGCAGCTTGGATTTTTCCAGGGGGCCTGCCGGGGAGCTGTTTTTT
clone size: -
V gene: TRBV5-1
J gene: TRBJ2-2
D gene: TRBD1

CDR3 protein: CASSKKARSGGACNQPQHF
CDR3 DNA: TGTGCCAGCAGCAAAAAGGCCCGATCGGGGGGCGCGTGCAATCAGCCCCAGCATTTT
clone size: once
V gene: TRBV21-1
J gene: TRBJ1-5
D gene: -

CDR3 protein: CASSFINTGELFF
CDR3 DNA: TGTGCCAGCAGTTTTATAAACACCGGGGAGCTGTTTTTT
clone size: -
V gene: TRBV12-3/TRBV12-4
J gene: TRBJ2-2
D gene: -

CDR3 protein: CASSLESRRYEQYF
CDR3 DNA: TGTGCCAGCAGCTTGGAATCCAGGCGCTACGAGCAGTACTTC
clone size: -
V gene: TRBV5-5
J gene: TRBJ2-7
D gene: -

CDR3 protein: CASSPWGQGTEAFF
CDR3 DNA: TGTGCCAGCTCACCCTGGGGACAGGGGACTGAAGCTTTCTTT
clone size: -
V gene: TRBV18
J gene: TRBJ1-1
D gene: TRBD1

CDR3 protein: CASVGASQGIYGYTF
CDR3 DNA: TGTGCCAGCGTTGGGGCCTCGCAGGGGATTTATGGCTACACCTTC
clone size: -
V gene: TRBV27
J gene: TRBJ1-2
D gene: -

CDR3 protein: CASRDRVSTEAFF
CDR3 DNA: TGTGCCAGTAGGGACAGGGTGAGCACTGAAGCTTTCTTT
clone size: -
V gene: TRBV19
J gene: TRBJ1-1
D gene: TRBD1

CDR3 protein: CASGLVPVGRDPPGGYTF
CDR3 DNA: TGTGCTAGTGGTTTGGTACCCGTCGGCAGGGATCCCCCGGGCGGCTACACCTTC
clone size: -
V gene: TRBV12-5
J gene: TRBJ1-2
D gene: -

CDR3 protein: CASSQIPTRSSYNSPLHF
CDR3 DNA: TGTGCCAGCAGCCAAATCCCTACGCGGAGCTCCTATAATTCACCCCTCCACTTT
clone size: once
V gene: TRBV6-2/TRBV6-3
J gene: TRBJ1-6
D gene: -

CDR3 protein: CASSQSSRSPVNTEAFF
CDR3 DNA: TGTGCCAGCAGCCAATCCTCTCGGTCCCCCGTGAACACTGAAGCTTTCTTT
clone size: -
V gene: TRBV4-2
J gene: TRBJ1-1
D gene: -

CDR3 protein: CASSRAAGGTDTQYF
CDR3 DNA: TGTGCCAGCAGCCGGGCAGCGGGGGGCACAGATACGCAGTATTTT
clone size: -
V gene: TRBV3-1/TRBV3-2
J gene: TRBJ2-3
D gene: TRBD2

CDR3 protein: CASSLDRGPGNTIYF
CDR3 DNA: TGCGCCAGCAGCCTAGACAGGGGCCCTGGAAACACCATATATTTT
clone size: -
V gene: TRBV5-1
J gene: TRBJ1-3
D gene: TRBD1

CDR3 protein: CASSVEQGFQETQYF
CDR3 DNA: TGTGCCAGCAGCGTAGAGCAGGGTTTCCAAGAGACCCAGTACTTC
clone size: -
V gene: TRBV9
J gene: TRBJ2-5
D gene: -

CDR3 protein: CASSLRLAGSTDTQYF
CDR3 DNA: TGTGCCAGCAGCCTTCGACTAGCGGGGAGCACAGATACGCAGTATTTT
clone size: -
V gene: TRBV7-9
J gene: TRBJ2-3
D gene: TRBD2

CDR3 protein: CASSPGQGRAEAFF
CDR3 DNA: TGTGCCAGCAGCCCCGGACAGGGTCGCGCTGAAGCTTTCTTT
clone size: -
V gene: TRBV7-2
J gene: TRBJ1-1
D gene: TRBD1

CDR3 protein: CASSQRGTQYF
CDR3 DNA: TGTGCCAGCAGCCAACGAGGGACCCAGTACTTC
clone size: -
V gene: TRBV3-1/TRBV3-2
J gene: TRBJ2-5
D gene: -

CDR3 protein: CSARGTEQFF
CDR3 DNA: TGCAGTGCTAGAGGGACAGAGCAGTTCTTC
clone size: -
V gene: TRBV20-1
J gene: TRBJ2-1
D gene: -